The T cell receptor beta chain under discussion was sequenced for a study of patients and donors after allogeneic stem cell transplantation. Using its own MiXCR run on the RT-PCR reads, TCRdb lists one record per CDR3 protein. The top ten clones hold around 25% of a sample with about 110,000 distinct CDR3 sequences, around 33% of them seen once. Germline values: CDR1 SEHNR, CDR2 FQNEAQ (reference sequence). This CDR3 region has 15 residues. V dropped 2 bases and J dropped 1 base, with 11 bases sitting between them. Sequencing was performed on blood, either unsorted or a sorted T cell fraction (not recorded which). The chain employs TRBV7-9 and TRBJ1-1; D uncertain. The receptor was derived from a human donor who was either an allogeneic HSCT recipient or a stem cell or donor lymphocyte infusion donor (not recorded which). It is not recorded whose cells these are; they may come from a transplant donor. The CDR3 loop is CASSLNADANTEAFF. The DNA for the CDR3 is TGTGCCAGCAGCTTAAATGCGGACGCGAACACTGAAGCTTTCTTT. Supplemented by reference TRBV7-9 and TRBJ1-1, the full variable domain reads DTGVSQNPRHKITKRGQNVTFRCDPISEHNRLYWYRQTLGQGPEFLTYFQNEAQLEKSRLLSDRFSAERPKGSFSTLEIQRTEQGDSAMYLCASSLNADANTEAFFGQGTRLTVV.